The T cell receptor beta chain under discussion was sequenced for a study of Ad26.COV2.S vaccination and SARS-CoV-2 variants. General observations from the study: Considerable breadth of spike-specific CD8+ and CD4+ T cell responses has reportedly been documented following vaccination. Similar non-spike TCR breadth was observed in recipients of vaccine and of placebo. Estimates derived from TCR breadth and depth analyses may have underestimated total T cell responses. Vaccinated individuals (as opposed to placebo recipients) had higher spike-specific TCR breadth.

Remarks on this clone: The antigen remains undetermined.

Method: immunoSEQ multiplex PCR; TCRdb's copy keeps in-frame clones and lacks some. Here the sample spans roughly 380,000 clones, around 90% being singletons. The TCR comes from a human donor who had recovered from COVID-19. The source was peripheral blood, collected after recovery from COVID-19.

In nucleotides, the CDR3 is TGTGCCAGTAGTATCGCGGGGACTCAGCCCCAGCATTTT. This translates into CASSIAGTQPQHF. V usage is TRBV19 and J usage is TRBJ1-5, with D possibly matching TRBD1 (5 bases). Trimming took 3 bases from V and 6 from J, leaving 9 bases between them. There are 13 residues in the CDR3. CDR1 is LNHDA and CDR2 is SQIVND in the germline V gene (reference sequence).